Reported below is one T cell receptor (beta chain). Its specificity is not known. This sample was included in a study of response to subunit inactivated influenza vaccine. Points from the study as a whole: Authors proposed each seasonal influenza vaccination draws in few new T cells.

TCRdb analysed the RT-PCR reads with MiXCR anew, one entry per CDR3 protein. The sample includes some 300,000 distinct CDR3 sequences, about 20% of them seen just once. The V end lost 6 bases, the J end lost 5 bases, and 10 bases lay between the germline ends. Per the germline V gene, CDR1 is MDHEN and CDR2 is SYDVKM. This CDR3 is 12 amino acids long. The receptor was isolated from a man aged 45 to 70 who received an inactivated influenza vaccine. The sample here was PBMCs from blood, taken less than 22 months after vaccination. The V call is TRBV28, the J call TRBJ2-5, with D possibly being TRBD1 (6 bases). The CDR3 nucleotides read TGTGCCAGCAGGTACAGGGAGGAGACCCAGTACTTC. Translating gives CASRYREETQYF.